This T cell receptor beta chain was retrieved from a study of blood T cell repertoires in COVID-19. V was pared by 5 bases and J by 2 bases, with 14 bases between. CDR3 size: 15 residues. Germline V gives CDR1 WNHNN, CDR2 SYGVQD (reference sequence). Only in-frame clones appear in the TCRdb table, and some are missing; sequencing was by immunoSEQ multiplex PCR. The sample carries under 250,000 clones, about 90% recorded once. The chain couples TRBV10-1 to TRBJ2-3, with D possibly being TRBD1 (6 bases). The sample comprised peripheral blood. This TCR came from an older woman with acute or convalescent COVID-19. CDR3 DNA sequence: TGCGCCAGCAGTCCGGGGCAGGGGTCCACAGATACGCAGTATTTT. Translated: CASSPGQGSTDTQYF.